This T cell receptor (beta chain) was identified in a study of blood T cells in healthy people across ages. Study overall: Roughly one uniquely barcoded beta molecule per two T cells was captured. General observations from the study: In older individuals, TCR beta diversity per million T cells was lower, falling roughly linearly with age.

Next came a second PCR, run for roughly 6 to 11 cycles, which used a sample-barcoded 5' primer along with a J-beta primer mix. Each cDNA molecule carried a tag from a template-switch adaptor that contained 12 random nucleotides. CDR3-containing paired-end reads numbering at least 2.5 million came from each sample. Via MiXCR, TCRdb re-called the 5' RACE reads, giving one row per CDR3 protein. The repertoire holds fewer than 800,000 distinct CDR3 sequences, with under 25% as singletons. Trimming removed 1 base at V and 4 bases at J, with 13 bases between. The CDR3 has 16 residues. CDR1 LNHNV and CDR2 YYDKDF come from the germline V gene (reference sequence). As to this clonotype: Its target is unknown.

The receptor was isolated from a man aged 70-80 years in good health. The chain employs TRBV15 and TRBJ1-4; no reliable D call. The sequenced sample consisted of blood. Written as DNA, the CDR3 is TGTGCCACCAGCAGAGTGCAGAGACGGAGTAATGAAAAACTGTTTTTT. Translated, it gives CATSRVQRRSNEKLFF.